These T cell receptor beta chains were read from a single sample in a study of T cells after posttransplantation cyclophosphamide. Libraries were prepared by immunoSEQ multiplex PCR; TCRdb keeps only in-frame clonotypes and omits some of them. The sample has over 9,000 clones; approximately 90% are singletons. Material: PBMCs, obtained after allogeneic stem cell transplant with posttransplant cyclophosphamide. The source of these receptors is a female patient in her 30s who received an allogeneic stem cell transplant from an unrelated donor, was CMV-positive, and had no GVHD. Some T cells may have come from the graft donor. The CDR3 runs from the conserved cysteine through the conserved F or W. The D gene is left open where the match is weak. Size is stated for part of the rows, as once, few or many counts, or as a class when the clone is expanded.

clone_size: .; j_call: TRBJ1-2; v_call: TRBV6-1; d_call: .; cdr3_aa: CASSEVPRAANYGYTF; cdr3_nt: TGTGCCAGCAGTGAAGTCCCCAGGGCTGCTAACTATGGCTACACCTTC
clone_size: .; j_call: TRBJ1-2; v_call: TRBV18; d_call: .; cdr3_aa: CASSQTGINYGYTF; cdr3_nt: TGTGCCAGCTCTCAGACAGGAATAAACTATGGCTACACCTTC
clone_size: .; j_call: TRBJ2-5; v_call: TRBV5-1; d_call: TRBD2; cdr3_aa: CASSLVVLAGFQETQYF; cdr3_nt: TGCGCCAGCAGCTTGGTAGTGCTAGCGGGATTCCAAGAGACCCAGTACTTC
clone_size: .; j_call: TRBJ2-5; v_call: TRBV9; d_call: TRBD2; cdr3_aa: CASSPGGVEETQYF; cdr3_nt: TGTGCCAGCAGCCCTGGGGGGGTGGAAGAGACCCAGTACTTC
clone_size: .; j_call: TRBJ1-2; v_call: TRBV28; d_call: .; cdr3_aa: CASSFSAGVVYGYTF; cdr3_nt: TGTGCCAGCAGTTTCTCCGCAGGGGTTGTCTATGGCTACACCTTC
clone_size: .; j_call: TRBJ1-2; v_call: TRBV28; d_call: TRBD1; cdr3_aa: CASSFKDRVRYGYTF; cdr3_nt: TGTGCCAGCAGTTTTAAGGACAGGGTGAGGTATGGCTACACCTTC
clone_size: few; j_call: TRBJ2-7; v_call: TRBV6-5; d_call: .; cdr3_aa: CASSSPWTTHYEQYF; cdr3_nt: TGTGCCAGCAGCTCCCCGTGGACAACACACTACGAGCAGTACTTC
clone_size: .; j_call: TRBJ2-1; v_call: TRBV5-1; d_call: TRBD1; cdr3_aa: CASSPLQGQGINEQFF; cdr3_nt: TGCGCCAGCAGCCCTTTGCAAGGACAGGGAATCAATGAGCAGTTCTTC
clone_size: .; j_call: TRBJ2-5; v_call: TRBV14; d_call: .; cdr3_aa: CASSQVFSGIKTQYF; cdr3_nt: TGTGCCAGCAGCCAAGTTTTTTCAGGGATTAAGACCCAGTACTTC
clone_size: .; j_call: TRBJ1-4; v_call: TRBV5-1; d_call: TRBD1; cdr3_aa: CASSSRQGGEKLFF; cdr3_nt: TGCGCCAGCAGCTCTCGACAGGGAGGAGAAAAACTGTTTTTT
clone_size: .; j_call: TRBJ2-3; v_call: TRBV6-4; d_call: TRBD2; cdr3_aa: CARGPGLAGGHESTDTQYF; cdr3_nt: TGTGCCAGGGGCCCGGGACTAGCGGGAGGACACGAGAGCACAGATACGCAGTATTTT
clone_size: .; j_call: TRBJ2-5; v_call: TRBV19; d_call: .; cdr3_aa: CASSKRDFQETQYF; cdr3_nt: TGTGCCAGTAGTAAGAGGGACTTCCAAGAGACCCAGTACTTC
clone_size: .; j_call: TRBJ2-7; v_call: TRBV10-2; d_call: TRBD1; cdr3_aa: CASRQGSEQYF; cdr3_nt: TGCGCCAGCAGACAGGGGAGCGAGCAGTACTTC
clone_size: .; j_call: TRBJ2-7; v_call: TRBV6-1; d_call: .; cdr3_aa: CASSVPGGHSDEQYF; cdr3_nt: TGTGCCAGCAGTGTACCAGGCGGACACTCTGACGAGCAGTACTTC
clone_size: .; j_call: TRBJ1-2; v_call: TRBV7-8; d_call: TRBD1; cdr3_aa: CASSSGTGGRGYTF; cdr3_nt: TGTGCCAGCAGCTCCGGGACAGGGGGAAGAGGCTACACCTTC
clone_size: once; j_call: TRBJ1-2; v_call: TRBV5-6; d_call: TRBD1; cdr3_aa: CASRQTGTALYGYTF; cdr3_nt: TGTGCCAGCAGACAAACCGGGACAGCCCTCTATGGCTACACCTTC
clone_size: .; j_call: TRBJ1-1; v_call: TRBV7-3; d_call: TRBD1; cdr3_aa: CASSFRPFTQGGVGKSRTEAFF; cdr3_nt: TGTGCCAGCAGCTTTCGCCCTTTTACACAGGGGGGAGTTGGGAAGAGCCGCACTGAAGCTTTCTTT
clone_size: .; j_call: TRBJ1-5; v_call: TRBV29-1; d_call: .; cdr3_aa: CSVPRGGSGGVNQPQHF; cdr3_nt: TGCAGCGTCCCCAGGGGTGGCAGCGGGGGAGTCAATCAGCCCCAGCATTTT
clone_size: .; j_call: TRBJ2-7; v_call: TRBV21-1; d_call: .; cdr3_aa: CASSESGKGEGLYEQYF; cdr3_nt: TGTGCCAGCAGCGAGTCAGGTAAGGGGGAGGGCCTCTACGAGCAGTACTTC
clone_size: .; j_call: TRBJ2-2; v_call: TRBV6-8; d_call: TRBD2; cdr3_aa: CASSYPIPGGNTGELFF; cdr3_nt: TGTGCCAGCAGTTACCCAATTCCGGGAGGGAACACCGGGGAGCTGTTTTTT
clone_size: .; j_call: TRBJ2-1; v_call: TRBV9; d_call: .; cdr3_aa: CASSVVPAYNEQFF; cdr3_nt: TGTGCCAGCAGCGTAGTCCCGGCCTACAATGAGCAGTTCTTC
clone_size: .; j_call: TRBJ2-7; v_call: TRBV27; d_call: .; cdr3_aa: CASSLRRGEQYF; cdr3_nt: TGTGCCAGCAGTTTAAGGAGGGGCGAGCAGTACTTC
clone_size: .; j_call: TRBJ2-1; v_call: TRBV14; d_call: TRBD2; cdr3_aa: CASSWLAGYNEQFF; cdr3_nt: TGTGCCAGCAGTTGGCTAGCGGGGTACAATGAGCAGTTCTTC
clone_size: few; j_call: TRBJ1-1; v_call: TRBV28; d_call: TRBD1; cdr3_aa: CAGQGPNTEAFF; cdr3_nt: TGTGCCGGACAGGGGCCGAACACTGAAGCTTTCTTT
clone_size: .; j_call: TRBJ1-6; v_call: TRBV27; d_call: .; cdr3_aa: CASSWRADSPLHF; cdr3_nt: TGTGCCAGCAGTTGGCGGGCAGATTCACCCCTCCACTTT
clone_size: once; j_call: TRBJ2-1; v_call: TRBV27; d_call: .; cdr3_aa: CASSLWFPSSYNEQFF; cdr3_nt: TGTGCCAGCAGCTTGTGGTTCCCCAGCTCCTACAATGAGCAGTTCTTC
clone_size: .; j_call: TRBJ2-1; v_call: TRBV30; d_call: TRBD2; cdr3_aa: CAWRASGIYNEQFF; cdr3_nt: TGTGCCTGGAGGGCTAGCGGGATTTACAATGAGCAGTTCTTC
clone_size: .; j_call: TRBJ1-1; v_call: TRBV10-3; d_call: TRBD1; cdr3_aa: CAIRGQKNTEAFF; cdr3_nt: TGTGCCATCAGGGGACAGAAGAACACTGAAGCTTTCTTT
clone_size: .; j_call: TRBJ2-2; v_call: TRBV7-9; d_call: .; cdr3_aa: CASSHIPGRVYTGELFF; cdr3_nt: TGTGCCAGCAGCCACATTCCCGGGAGAGTGTACACCGGGGAGCTGTTTTTT
clone_size: once; j_call: TRBJ2-2; v_call: TRBV10-3; d_call: .; cdr3_aa: CAISGPTTDWWGRGTGELFF; cdr3_nt: TGTGCCATCAGTGGGCCCACAACCGACTGGTGGGGCAGGGGCACCGGGGAGCTGTTTTTT
clone_size: .; j_call: TRBJ1-2; v_call: TRBV6-1; d_call: .; cdr3_aa: CASSGGLGSGVGYTF; cdr3_nt: TGTGCCAGCAGTGGGGGGCTTGGTTCAGGTGTTGGCTACACCTTC
clone_size: .; j_call: TRBJ2-7; v_call: TRBV29-1; d_call: TRBD1; cdr3_aa: CSVVAVDRGREQYF; cdr3_nt: TGCAGCGTTGTCGCGGTGGACAGGGGGCGCGAGCAGTACTTC
clone_size: .; j_call: TRBJ2-5; v_call: TRBV5-5; d_call: .; cdr3_aa: CASSPSPETQYF; cdr3_nt: TGTGCCAGCAGCCCGTCTCCAGAGACCCAGTACTTC
clone_size: once; j_call: TRBJ2-5; v_call: TRBV28; d_call: TRBD1; cdr3_aa: CASSRPGTGKETQYF; cdr3_nt: TGTGCCAGCAGTCGACCCGGGACAGGAAAAGAGACCCAGTACTTC
clone_size: .; j_call: TRBJ1-5; v_call: TRBV19; d_call: .; cdr3_aa: CASSIGLSGRVGNQPQHF; cdr3_nt: TGTGCCAGTAGTATAGGTTTGTCGGGCAGGGTAGGCAATCAGCCCCAGCATTTT
clone_size: .; j_call: TRBJ2-7; v_call: TRBV28; d_call: TRBD1; cdr3_aa: CASSTGDSGYEQYF; cdr3_nt: TGTGCCAGCAGTACAGGGGACAGCGGATACGAGCAGTACTTC
clone_size: .; j_call: TRBJ2-2; v_call: TRBV19; d_call: TRBD2; cdr3_aa: CASRPLAGGLLGELFF; cdr3_nt: TGTGCCAGTAGACCCCTAGCGGGGGGCCTTCTGGGGGAGCTGTTTTTT
clone_size: .; j_call: TRBJ2-7; v_call: TRBV28; d_call: .; cdr3_aa: CASSLRFSPGVYEQYF; cdr3_nt: TGTGCCAGCAGTTTAAGGTTCAGCCCGGGGGTCTACGAGCAGTACTTC
clone_size: few; j_call: TRBJ1-4; v_call: TRBV14; d_call: .; cdr3_aa: CASSQPTGLGEKLFF; cdr3_nt: TGTGCCAGCAGCCAACCAACAGGGTTGGGTGAAAAACTGTTTTTT
clone_size: .; j_call: TRBJ2-3; v_call: TRBV5-1; d_call: .; cdr3_aa: CASSLGVSGKSTDTQYF; cdr3_nt: TGCGCCAGCAGCTTGGGGGTTTCGGGGAAGAGCACAGATACGCAGTATTTT
clone_size: .; j_call: TRBJ2-7; v_call: TRBV28; d_call: TRBD2; cdr3_aa: CASSLILAGGPYEQYF; cdr3_nt: TGTGCCAGCAGTTTGATTCTAGCGGGAGGGCCTTACGAGCAGTACTTC
clone_size: .; j_call: TRBJ2-7; v_call: TRBV7-2; d_call: .; cdr3_aa: CASSFFRNYEQYF; cdr3_nt: TGTGCCAGCAGCTTTTTCAGAAACTACGAGCAGTACTTC